This T cell receptor (beta chain) was sequenced during a study of early T cells in non-severe SARS-CoV-2 infection. The wider study: Chains stayed unpaired after sequencing of bulk RNA from unsorted whole blood. Whole-study results and caveats: A preference for anti-spike CD8 responses marked VDJdb matching, which missed private and CD4 specificities.

A few counts support this clonotype. The antigen is unknown. Unique molecular identifiers (one per individual cDNA molecule) were attached. TCRdb ran MiXCR on the 5' RACE reads and lists one entry per CDR3 protein. The sample comprises around 79,000 distinct CDR3 sequences, roughly 10% of which are singletons, and around 12% rests with the top ten. CDR1 is SGHVS and CDR2 is FNYEAQ in the germline V gene. The ends were cut back, 5 bases at V and 1 base at J, with 17 bases in the middle. The length of the CDR3 is 16 residues. The TCR originated in an adult who was a healthcare worker with PCR-confirmed SARS-CoV-2 infection or an uninfected control (not recorded which). This chain joins TRBV7-6 and TRBJ1-1; weak D call: TRBD1 (6 bases). The source material was whole blood, sampled at baseline. The CDR3 DNA reads TGTGCCAGCAGCCTCCAACCGGGACAAGGGAACACTGAAGCTTTCTTT. Translating it yields CASSLQPGQGNTEAFF.